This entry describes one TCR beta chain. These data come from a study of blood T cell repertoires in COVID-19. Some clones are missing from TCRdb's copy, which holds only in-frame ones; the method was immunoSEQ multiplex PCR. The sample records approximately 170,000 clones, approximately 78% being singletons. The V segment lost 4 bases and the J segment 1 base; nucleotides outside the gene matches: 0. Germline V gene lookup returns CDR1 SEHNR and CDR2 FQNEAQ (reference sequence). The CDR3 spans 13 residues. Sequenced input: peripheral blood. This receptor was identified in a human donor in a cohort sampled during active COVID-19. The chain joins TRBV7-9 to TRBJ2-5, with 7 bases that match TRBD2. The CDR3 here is CASSSGGQETQYF. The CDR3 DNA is TGTGCCAGCAGCTCGGGGGGCCAAGAGACCCAGTACTTC. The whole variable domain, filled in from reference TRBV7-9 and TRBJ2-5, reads DTGVSQNPRHKITKRGQNVTFRCDPISEHNRLYWYRQTLGQGPEFLTYFQNEAQLEKSRLLSDRFSAERPKGSFSTLEIQRTEQGDSAMYLCASSSGGQETQYFGPGTRLLVL.